The text below deals with one T cell receptor beta chain. No antigen is known for it. No much larger clone exists at a distance of one base, and base qualities are not known. This record comes from a study of technical replicates of blood from a handful of donors (dated by TCRdb to the late 2010s). The method was the immunoSEQ multiplex PCR assay. TCRdb took over this immuneACCESS table, retaining in-frame rearrangements with V and J assigned. Such tables are incomplete; in checked studies, under half of the missing clones stem from an unresolved V gene, and the remainder is unexplained. The sample yields roughly 76,000 clones; under 95% were counted once. 0.2% to 0.3% of the sample comes from the top ten. The germline V end is reduced by 10 bases and the J end by 6 bases; junction bases left unmatched: 14. The germline V gene provides CDR1 MNHEY and CDR2 SVGAGI. The CDR3 runs 15 residues from the cysteine to the phenylalanine. Only the CDR3 DNA stays, 45 bases, in frame from base 1.

The chain is made from TRBV6-5 and TRBJ1-2, with TRBD1 identical over 10 junction bases. The sequence was collected from a human donor in good health. Input material: T cells isolated from PBMCs. The CDR3 protein sequence reads: CATAEDRGKRDGYTF. The nucleotide sequence is given as TGTGCCACCGCTGAGGACAGGGGGAAGAGGGATGGCTACACCTTC.